The 28 T cell receptor beta chains presented below share a single source sample, sequenced in a study of control samples from healthy donors and cancer patients. The table came from immunoSEQ multiplex PCR; TCRdb's copy has only in-frame clones and leaves some out. The table records roughly 180,000 clones, 90% to 95% of them present only once. Sequencing was performed on blood. The receptor set was obtained from a woman aged 18-29 years in good health.

The chain joins TRBV24-1 to TRBJ2-1; maybe TRBD1 (5 bases). The CDR3 runs to 17 residues. CDR1 and CDR2 from the germline V gene are KGHDR and SFDVKD. The V and J ends lost 3 bases and 0 bases respectively, with 14 bases between them. The CDR3 loop reads CATSDPQDPGSYNEQFF. The CDR3 DNA reads TGTGCCACCAGTGATCCACAGGACCCGGGCTCCTACAATGAGCAGTTCTTC.

Here the CDR3 reads CASSYTRRDTEAFF. CDR3 coding DNA: TGTGCCAGTAGTTACACCCGGAGGGACACTGAAGCTTTCTTT. The V gene is TRBV19, the J gene TRBJ1-1; D not resolved. V lost 5 bases and J lost 3, with 13 bases in between. CDR3 length: 14 residues. Germline-derived CDR1 and CDR2 are LNHDA and SQIVND (reference sequence).

The chain has TRBV6-1 and TRBJ1-1; D might be TRBD1 (5 bases). The CDR3 runs 16 residues. The V gene lost 1 base and the J gene lost 6 bases, with 18 bases spanning the gap. Germline loops: CDR1 MNHNS, CDR2 SASEGT. The CDR3 DNA reads TGTGCCAGCAGTGAAGTCGGAGGTGGGAGGGACGCTGAAGCTTTCTTT. It is translated as CASSEVGGGRDAEAFF.

The chain couples TRBV3-1 (or the pseudogene TRBV3-2) to TRBJ2-1, with D possibly being TRBD2 (6 bases). The V and J ends lost 0 bases and 3 bases respectively, with 18 bases between them. The CDR3 is made up of 18 amino acids. The germline CDR1 and CDR2 sequences are LGHDT and YNNKEL (reference sequence). Here the CDR3 DNA reads TGTGCCAGCAGCCAAGATTATTGGCGAGGGAGGAACTACAATGAGCAGTTCTTC. This encodes CASSQDYWRGRNYNEQFF.

This chain connects TRBV2 to TRBJ2-2; D tentatively fits TRBD1 or TRBD2 (5 bases each). Trimming pared 8 bases from V and 7 bases from J, leaving 8 bases between. The CDR3 covers 11 residues. Germline CDR1 is SNHLY and CDR2 is FYNNEI. The DNA of the CDR3 is TGTGCCAGCCGGGGCAGCGGGGAGCTGTTTTTT. Translation: CASRGSGELFF.

This clone was detected once. The V and J genes are TRBV6-2 or TRBV6-3 and TRBJ1-5; 9 bases align to TRBD1. V was clipped by 6 bases and J by 1 base; unmatched bases: 10. The CDR3 spans 17 residues. The germline V gene has CDR1 MNHEY and CDR2 SVGEGT. CDR3 bases: TGTGCCAGCAGCCTCAAGACAGGGGGTCGAAGCAATCAGCCCCAGCATTTT. The encoded protein is CASSLKTGGRSNQPQHF.

The chain joins TRBV6-5 to TRBJ2-7; D ambiguous. V was cut by 5 bases and J by 3 bases, with 11 bases left in between. The CDR3 is 13 amino acids. Germline lookup yields CDR1 MNHEY and CDR2 SVGAGI. The CDR3 sequence: CASSRALGYEQYF. In DNA, the CDR3 is TGTGCCAGCAGTCGGGCCCTAGGCTACGAGCAGTACTTC.

This rearrangement joins TRBV19 to TRBJ2-7; TRBD1 is a possible D gene (6 bases). CDR3 length: 14 residues. V was pared by 5 bases and J by 3 bases, with 14 bases between. Germline V gene sequence: CDR1 LNHDA, CDR2 SQIVND (reference sequence). CDR3 protein: CASSSRDTFYEQYF. The CDR3 bases are TGTGCCAGTAGTTCCCGGGACACCTTCTACGAGCAGTACTTC.

The chain recombines TRBV28 with TRBJ2-3; D uncertain. Trimming cost V 3 bases and J 2 bases, with 3 bases left between them. The germline gives CDR1 MDHEN, CDR2 SYDVKM. The CDR3 consists of 12 residues. The CDR3 DNA is TGTGCCAGCAGTTTTCTCACAGATACGCAGTATTTT. It encodes CASSFLTDTQYF. Combining the CDR3 with reference TRBV28 and TRBJ2-3 gives the whole variable domain DVKVTQSSRYLVKRTGEKVFLECVQDMDHENMFWYRQDPGLGLRLIYFSYDVKMKEKGDIPEGYSVSREKKERFSLILESASTNQTSMYLCASSFLTDTQYFGPGTRLTVL.

The chain is built from TRBV28 and TRBJ2-7; 8 nucleotides line up with TRBD2. This CDR3 has 18 residues. Germline V gene lookup returns CDR1 MDHEN and CDR2 SYDVKM. V lost 4 bases and J lost 2; bases outside the gene matches: 16. The CDR3, as DNA: TGTGCCAGCAGTTCTCCCTCCCCCCTAGCGGGTACCGCCTACGAGCAGTACTTC. Residues: CASSSPSPLAGTAYEQYF.

This rearrangement joins TRBV1 to TRBJ2-2; the table's D call TRBD1 went unverified against the DNA. TRBV1 is termed a pseudogene. CDR3 length: 16 amino acids. CDR3 nucleotides: TGCACCAGCAGCCAAGAATCGACAGGGGAAACCGGGGAGCTGTTTTTT. Amino acid sequence: CTSSQESTGETGELFF.

This chain links TRBV6-1 with TRBJ1-5, with D maybe TRBD1 (5 bases). There are 15 residues in the CDR3. The ends were cut back, 2 bases at V and 4 bases at J, with 12 bases in the middle. Germline lookup yields CDR1 MNHNS and CDR2 SASEGT. In nucleotides, the CDR3 is TGTGCCAGCAGTGAACCAGGCGGGGGGAATCAGCCCCAGCATTTT. Translation: CASSEPGGGNQPQHF.

DNA for the CDR3: TGTGCCAGCTCACCACGACTAGCGGACCAAAACATTCAGTACTTC. It codes for CASSPRLADQNIQYF. This chain uses TRBV18 with TRBJ2-4, with TRBD2 identical over 9 bases. The CDR3 contains 15 residues. Germline V gene lookup returns CDR1 KGHSH and CDR2 LQKENI. V dropped 1 base and J dropped 5; count of bases not matched to a gene: 3.

The J gene is TRBJ1-6, the V gene TRBV5-1; D remains ambiguous. Germline V gives CDR1 SGHRS, CDR2 YFSETQ. This CDR3 comprises 13 residues. V was trimmed by 4 bases and J by 5 bases, leaving 7 bases between them. The CDR3 DNA reads as TGCGCCAGCAGCGGACTGAATAATTCACCCCTCCACTTT. Its translation: CASSGLNNSPLHF.

This clone was recorded a few times. The V gene is TRBV19, the J gene TRBJ1-4; a weak D match, TRBD1 (5 bases). This CDR3 comprises 14 residues. Deletions cut 7 bases from V and 10 bases from J, with 19 bases between. Germline CDR1 LNHDA, CDR2 SQIVND (reference sequence). The CDR3 nucleotides read TGTGCCAGTACCCCTCGGGGGTACGAGGGAAAACTGTTTTTT. It codes for CASTPRGYEGKLFF.

This clone has more than one count but fewer than ten. CDR3 protein: CASSDSSGGSSYEQYF. The CDR3 coding sequence is TGCGCCAGCAGTGACTCTAGCGGGGGCAGCTCCTACGAGCAGTACTTC. The chain combines TRBV10-1 with TRBJ2-7, with 10 bases aligning to TRBD2. CDR3 length equals 16 residues. From germline, CDR1 is WNHNN and CDR2 SYGVQD (reference sequence). V lost 3 bases and J lost 0; bases outside the gene matches: 5.

V usage is TRBV4-1 and J usage is TRBJ1-4, with no clear D. Germline V gene sequence: CDR1 MGHRA, CDR2 YSYEKL. The length of the CDR3 is 13 residues. Trimming removed 4 bases at V and 8 bases at J, with 11 bases between. CDR3 DNA sequence: TGCGCCAGCAGCCGTCAGAGTAGAGAAAAACTGTTTTTT. It translates to CASSRQSREKLFF.

This sequence joins TRBV11-2 and TRBJ1-4; the D gene is possibly TRBD1 (5 bases). The CDR3 runs 15 residues. Germline CDR1 reads SGHAT; CDR2 reads FQNNGV. Trimming shortened V by 6 bases and J by 1 base, and 12 bases separated the two germline ends. The DNA for the CDR3 is TGTGCCAGCAGTCGTGAGGGGCAAACTAATGAAAAACTGTTTTTT. Its protein product is CASSREGQTNEKLFF.

This clone was seen only once. The rearrangement links TRBV5-6 to TRBJ1-1; D is possibly TRBD1 (6 bases). CDR1 is SGHDT and CDR2 is YYEEEE in the germline V gene. V shed 5 bases and J shed 4 bases, with 15 bases lying between them. The CDR3 totals 14 residues. As DNA, the CDR3 is TGTGCCAGCAGAACAGGGTTCGGGGGCACTGAAGCTTTCTTT. It codes for CASRTGFGGTEAFF.

The rearrangement links TRBV29-1 to TRBJ2-2; D may match TRBD1 or TRBD2 (5 bases each). The CDR3 runs 12 residues. V was trimmed by 0 bases and J by 15 bases, leaving 14 bases between them. Germline V gives CDR1 SQVTM, CDR2 ANQGSEA. Here the CDR3 reads CSVEDMIGDVFF. CDR3 bases: TGCAGCGTTGAAGATATGATCGGGGACGTGTTTTTT.

The DNA for the CDR3 is TGTGCCAGCACGAGGGGAGGGACAGGGAATTTCTATGGCTACACCTTC. Translated, it gives CASTRGGTGNFYGYTF. This chain joins TRBV2 and TRBJ1-2, with TRBD1 matching 9 bases. The CDR3 length is 16 residues. In germline, CDR1 is SNHLY, CDR2 FYNNEI. The trim removed 7 bases at V and 4 bases at J, leaving 13 bases unmatched.

Only a few counts were recorded for this clone. This chain joins TRBV24-1 and TRBJ2-1; 7 bases are shared with TRBD2. CDR1 KGHDR and CDR2 SFDVKD come from the germline V gene. This CDR3 is built from 13 residues. Trimming at V came to 4 bases and at J to 15 bases, leaving 11 bases not matched to a gene. The CDR3 reads CATSDAGVTSPFF. In nucleotides, the CDR3 is TGTGCCACCAGTGACGCGGGGGTGACTAGCCCGTTCTTC.

The gene calls are TRBV12-3 or TRBV12-4 and TRBJ1-1; 7 nucleotides line up with TRBD1. This CDR3 contains 13 residues. V trimming: 7 bases; J trimming: 6 bases; junction bases outside the gene matches: 8. The DNA for the CDR3 is TGTGCCAGCACCAAAAACCAGGGGGCTGAAGCTTTCTTT. Protein product: CASTKNQGAEAFF.

The chain has TRBV28 and TRBJ1-3; D gene unclear. Between the trimmed V and J ends, which lost 6 bases and 3 bases, there was a span of 12 bases. The CDR3 has 14 residues. Germline lookup yields CDR1 MDHEN and CDR2 SYDVKM. CDR3 nucleotides: TGTGCCAGCAGCCCCCAAGGGAGTGGAAACACCATATATTTT. Its translation is CASSPQGSGNTIYF.

The rearrangement joins TRBV11-1 to TRBJ2-1; either TRBD1 or TRBD2 may supply D (6 bases each). Trimming removed 2 bases at V and 4 bases at J, with 9 bases between. The CDR3 sequence is 14 residues long. Germline values: CDR1 SGHAT, CDR2 FQDESV (reference sequence). The CDR3 DNA reads TGTGCCAGCAGCTTACAGGGGAGGTACAATGAGCAGTTCTTC. Protein product: CASSLQGRYNEQFF.

The J gene is TRBJ1-1, the V gene TRBV6-5, with unresolved D. There are 12 residues in the CDR3. CDR1 is MNHEY, CDR2 SVGAGI, per germline. V lost 10 bases, J lost 3 bases, and 12 bases lay in between. CDR3 sequence (DNA): TGTGCCAACAAGGCAGGATACACTGAAGCTTTCTTT. Its protein is CANKAGYTEAFF.

This sequence joins TRBV6-6 and TRBJ1-5, with D unclear. V shed 3 bases and J shed 10 bases, with 16 bases lying between them. The CDR3 spans 14 residues. The germline CDR1 and CDR2 sequences are MNHNY and SVGAGI (reference sequence). CDR3 in amino acids: CASSYIYKGDPQHF. CDR3 nucleotides: TGTGCCAGCAGTTATATTTACAAAGGAGATCCCCAGCATTTT.

The rearrangement uses TRBV5-1 and TRBJ2-1; D not certain. CDR1 is SGHRS, CDR2 YFSETQ, per germline. Trimming cost V 3 bases and J 0 bases, with 10 bases left between them. The length of the CDR3 is 15 residues. DNA for the CDR3: TGCGCCAGCAGCTCTGGGTCCGGCTCCTACAATGAGCAGTTCTTC. Translated: CASSSGSGSYNEQFF. Full variable domain (missing parts from reference TRBV5-1 and TRBJ2-1): KAGVTQTPRYLIKTRGQQVTLSCSPISGHRSVSWYQQTPGQGLQFLFEYFSETQRNKGNFPGRFSGRQFSNSRSEMNVSTLELGDSALYLCASSSGSGSYNEQFFGPGTRLTVL.